This T cell receptor (beta chain) came from a study of molecular identifiers for immune sequencing clone quantification. General observations from the study: Under 1% of molecules in naive cells, but over 98% of effector molecules, belonged to clones above 20 RNA copies.

Trimming took 1 base from V and 9 from J; bases not matched to a gene: 10. The length of the CDR3 is 14 residues. Germline V lookup: CDR1 SQVTM, CDR2 ANQGSEA. Generation of bulk TCR libraries relied on previously described methods and listed TCR primers. TCRdb recomputed calls from the PCR reads with MiXCR, one row per CDR3 protein. The table lists roughly 50,000 distinct CDR3 sequences, under 30% of them singletons, with around 2% in the top ten. Researchers sorted naive CD8 T cells as cells that were CD8+CD4-CCR7+CD45RA+. As concerns this clonotype: Its specificity is unknown. This may come from a read error, since a much larger clone is one base off.

The origin of this receptor is a human donor in good health. Some libraries in this study had Jurkat cell RNA spiked in. Sequenced material: naive CD8+ T cells from blood, with Jurkat cell RNA spiked in. This sample's subset: FACS-sorted CD8+CD4-CCR7+CD45RA+ naive T cells. The chain combines TRBV29-1 with TRBJ1-2; 8 bases map to TRBD1. The CDR3 loop is CSVEAGQEAQCYTF. CDR3 nucleotide sequence: TGCAGCGTTGAAGCGGGACAGGAGGCACAATGCTACACCTTC.